The T cell receptor beta chain described here comes from a study of human T cells and chemical hapten exposure. Findings and limits, study-wide: High-frequency TCRs, those above 1 in 1000, stayed the same after DPC sensitization.

Single cDNA molecules in the library carried unique molecular identifiers attached during preparation. TCRdb used MiXCR to reprocess the reads, holding one entry per CDR3 protein. Of around 120,000 distinct CDR3 sequences in the sample, 6.5% to 10% were seen once. CDR1 is KGHSH, CDR2 LQKENI, per germline. The CDR3 contains 16 residues. Losses at the gene ends were 3 bases for V and 0 bases for J; bases not matched to a gene: 6. Researchers extracted total RNA from unfractionated whole blood. To note about this clonotype: Its antigen is unknown.

The material sequenced was whole blood. The sequence derives from a human donor in good health. Some clones in this sample may be carry-over from other donors' samples. The chain uses TRBV18 and TRBJ2-3; 7 bases are a match to TRBD2. The CDR3 DNA reads as TGTGCCAGCTCACCTATAACTAGCGCGAGCACAGATACGCAGTATTTT. It encodes CASSPITSASTDTQYF. The variable domain in full, completed from reference TRBV18 and TRBJ2-3, reads NAGVMQNPRHLVRRRGQEARLRCSPMKGHSHVYWYRQLPEEGLKFMVYLQKENIIDESGMPKERFSAEFPKEGPSILRIQQVVRGDSAAYFCASSPITSASTDTQYFGPGTRLTVL.